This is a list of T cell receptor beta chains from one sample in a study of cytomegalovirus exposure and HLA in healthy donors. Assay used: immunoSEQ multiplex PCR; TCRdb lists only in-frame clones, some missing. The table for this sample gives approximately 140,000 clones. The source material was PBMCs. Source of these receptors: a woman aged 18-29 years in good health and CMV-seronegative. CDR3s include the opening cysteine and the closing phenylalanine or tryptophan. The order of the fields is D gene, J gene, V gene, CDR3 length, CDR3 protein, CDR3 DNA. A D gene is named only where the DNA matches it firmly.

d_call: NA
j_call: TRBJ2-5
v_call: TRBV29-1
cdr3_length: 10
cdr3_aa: CSVEAVSQYF
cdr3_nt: TGCAGCGTTGAAGCAGTGTCCCAGTACTTC

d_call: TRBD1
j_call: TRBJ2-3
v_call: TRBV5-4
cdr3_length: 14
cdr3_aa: CASSLDRGTDTQYF
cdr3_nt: TGTGCCAGCAGCTTAGACAGGGGCACAGATACGCAGTATTTT

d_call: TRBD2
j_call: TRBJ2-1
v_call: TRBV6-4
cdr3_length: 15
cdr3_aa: CASSTGLAGGGEQFF
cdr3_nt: TGTGCCAGCAGTACGGGACTAGCGGGAGGAGGGGAGCAGTTCTTC

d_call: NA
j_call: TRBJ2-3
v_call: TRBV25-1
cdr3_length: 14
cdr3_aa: CASSEYSLTDTQYF
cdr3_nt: TGTGCCAGCAGTGAATACAGTCTCACAGATACGCAGTATTTT

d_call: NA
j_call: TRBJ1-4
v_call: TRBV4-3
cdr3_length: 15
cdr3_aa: CASSQEEGVNEKLFF
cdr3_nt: TGCGCCAGCAGCCAAGAGGAGGGAGTTAATGAAAAACTGTTTTTT

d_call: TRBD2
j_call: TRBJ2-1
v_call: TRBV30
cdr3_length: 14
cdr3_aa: CAWRGTSASYEQFF
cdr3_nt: TGTGCCTGGAGGGGGACTAGCGCTAGTTATGAGCAGTTCTTC

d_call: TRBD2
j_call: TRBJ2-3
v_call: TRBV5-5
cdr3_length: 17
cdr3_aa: CASSWTLSGSRTDTQYF
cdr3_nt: TGTGCCAGCAGCTGGACCCTTAGCGGGAGCAGGACAGATACGCAGTATTTT

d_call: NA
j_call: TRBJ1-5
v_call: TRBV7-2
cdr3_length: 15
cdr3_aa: CASSQVGRGNQPQHF
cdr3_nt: TGTGCCAGCAGCCAGGTCGGTCGAGGGAATCAGCCCCAGCATTTT

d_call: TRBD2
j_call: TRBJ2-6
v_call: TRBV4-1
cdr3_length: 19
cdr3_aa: CASSSPGTSGIGGANVLTF
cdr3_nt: TGCGCCAGCAGTTCGCCCGGGACTAGCGGGATAGGTGGGGCCAACGTCCTGACTTTC

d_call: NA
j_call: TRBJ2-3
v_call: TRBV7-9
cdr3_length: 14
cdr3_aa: CASSLVSSTDTQYF
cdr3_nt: TGTGCCAGCAGCTTAGTTTCTAGCACAGATACGCAGTATTTT

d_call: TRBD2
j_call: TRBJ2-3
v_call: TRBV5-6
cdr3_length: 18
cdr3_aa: CASSLRTSGRAGADTQYF
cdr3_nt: TGTGCCAGCAGCCTACGGACTAGCGGGAGGGCCGGGGCAGATACGCAGTATTTT

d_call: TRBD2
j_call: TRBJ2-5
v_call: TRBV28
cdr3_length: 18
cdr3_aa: CASRKRYSGLGAEETQYF
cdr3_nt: TGTGCCAGCAGGAAAAGATACTCCGGACTAGGCGCCGAAGAGACCCAGTACTTC

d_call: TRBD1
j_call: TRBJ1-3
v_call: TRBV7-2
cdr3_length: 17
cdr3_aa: CASSLATTGVTGNTIYF
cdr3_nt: TGTGCCAGCAGCTTGGCTACGACAGGGGTGACTGGAAACACCATATATTTT

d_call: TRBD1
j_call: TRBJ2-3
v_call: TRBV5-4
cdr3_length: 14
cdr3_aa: CASSLQGAADTQYF
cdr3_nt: TGTGCCAGCAGCTTACAGGGGGCGGCAGATACGCAGTATTTT

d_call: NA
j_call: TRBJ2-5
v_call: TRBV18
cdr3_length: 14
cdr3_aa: CASSTASKGETQYF
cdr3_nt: TGTGCCAGCTCAACGGCCTCGAAGGGGGAGACCCAGTACTTC

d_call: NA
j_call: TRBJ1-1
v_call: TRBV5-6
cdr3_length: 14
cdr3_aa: CASSSLDRNTEAFF
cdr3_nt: TGTGCCAGCAGCTCTTTGGACAGAAACACTGAAGCTTTCTTT

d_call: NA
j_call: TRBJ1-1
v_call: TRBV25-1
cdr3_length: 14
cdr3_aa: CASSAQNMNTEAFF
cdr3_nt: TGTGCCAGCAGTGCACAGAATATGAACACTGAAGCTTTCTTT

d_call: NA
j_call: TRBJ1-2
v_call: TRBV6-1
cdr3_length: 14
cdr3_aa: CASAPQGSRYGYTF
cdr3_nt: TGTGCCAGCGCCCCCCAGGGTAGTAGGTATGGCTACACCTTC

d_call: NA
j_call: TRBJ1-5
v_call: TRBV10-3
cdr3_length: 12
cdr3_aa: CAISPGNQPQHF
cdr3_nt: TGTGCCATCAGTCCGGGTAATCAGCCCCAGCATTTT

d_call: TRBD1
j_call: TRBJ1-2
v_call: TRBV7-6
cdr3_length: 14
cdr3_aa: CASSLRQGNYGYTF
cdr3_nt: TGTGCCAGCAGCTTGAGACAGGGCAACTATGGCTACACCTTC

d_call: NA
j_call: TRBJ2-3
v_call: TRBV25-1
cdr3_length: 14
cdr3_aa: CASSESTASYTQYF
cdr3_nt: TGTGCCAGCAGTGAATCCACGGCTAGTTATACGCAGTATTTT

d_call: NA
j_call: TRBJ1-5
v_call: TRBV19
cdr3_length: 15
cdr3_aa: CASSIVIGDNQPQHF
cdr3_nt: TGTGCCAGTAGTATAGTAATCGGAGACAATCAGCCCCAGCATTTT

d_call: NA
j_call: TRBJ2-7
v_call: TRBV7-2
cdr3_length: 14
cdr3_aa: CASSLSGSSYEQYF
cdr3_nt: TGTGCCAGCAGCTTATCTGGCAGCTCCTACGAGCAGTACTTC

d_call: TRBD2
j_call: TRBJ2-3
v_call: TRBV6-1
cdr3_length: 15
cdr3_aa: CASSEAPSGSDTQYF
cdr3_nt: TGTGCCAGCAGTGAAGCGCCTAGCGGTTCAGATACGCAGTATTTT

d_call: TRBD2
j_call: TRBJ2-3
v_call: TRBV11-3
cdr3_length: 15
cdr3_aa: CASSFVPPPLATQYF
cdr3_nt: TGTGCCAGCAGCTTCGTACCCCCTCCACTAGCGACGCAGTATTTT

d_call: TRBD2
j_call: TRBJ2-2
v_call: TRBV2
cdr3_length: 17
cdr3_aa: CASRENPLAANTGELFF
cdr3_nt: TGTGCCAGCAGGGAAAATCCGCTAGCGGCGAACACCGGGGAGCTGTTTTTT

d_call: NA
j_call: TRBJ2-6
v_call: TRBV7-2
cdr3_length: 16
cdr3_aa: CASSPRGGPGANVLTF
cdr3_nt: TGTGCCAGCAGCCCACGTGGGGGCCCTGGGGCCAACGTCCTGACTTTC

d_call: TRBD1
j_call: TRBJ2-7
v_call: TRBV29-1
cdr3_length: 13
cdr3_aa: CSVEVGQGYEQYF
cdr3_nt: TGCAGCGTTGAAGTTGGACAGGGCTACGAGCAGTACTTC

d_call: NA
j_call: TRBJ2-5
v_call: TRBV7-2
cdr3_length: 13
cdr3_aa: CASSPDRPETQYF
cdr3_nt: TGTGCCAGCAGCCCCGACAGGCCAGAGACCCAGTACTTC

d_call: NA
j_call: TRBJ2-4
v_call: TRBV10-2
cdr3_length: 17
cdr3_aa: CASSESVLVPAKNIQYF
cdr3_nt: TGCGCCAGCAGTGAGTCGGTTCTAGTTCCCGCCAAAAACATTCAGTACTTC

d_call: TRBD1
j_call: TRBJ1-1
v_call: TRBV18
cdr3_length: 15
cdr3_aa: CASSLGQVRSTEAFF
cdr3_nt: TGTGCCAGCTCACTAGGACAGGTCCGATCCACTGAAGCTTTCTTT

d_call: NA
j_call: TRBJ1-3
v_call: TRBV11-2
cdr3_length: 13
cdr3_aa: CASSGTTGNTIYF
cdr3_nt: TGTGCCAGCAGCGGGACAACTGGAAACACCATATATTTT

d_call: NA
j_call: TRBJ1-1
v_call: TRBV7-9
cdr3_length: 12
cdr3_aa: CASSPGRAEAFF
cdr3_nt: TGTGCCAGCAGCCCAGGGAGGGCTGAAGCTTTCTTT

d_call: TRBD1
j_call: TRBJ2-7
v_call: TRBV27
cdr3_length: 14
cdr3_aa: CASSLGQDSGEQYF
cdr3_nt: TGTGCCAGCAGTTTGGGACAGGACTCGGGCGAGCAGTACTTC

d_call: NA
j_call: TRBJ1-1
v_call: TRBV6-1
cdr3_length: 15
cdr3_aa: CASSEWWVGGTEAFF
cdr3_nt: TGTGCCAGCAGTGAATGGTGGGTAGGAGGCACTGAAGCTTTCTTT